This T cell receptor beta chain was identified in a study of T cells of healthy individuals. The CDR3 is made up of 13 amino acids. Germline values: CDR1 DFQATT, CDR2 SNEGSKA (reference sequence). J was trimmed by 8 bases and V by 3 bases; bases with no gene match: 1. This clonotype was detected ten times or more. TCRdb re-called the 5' RACE reads with MiXCR, one entry per CDR3 protein. Found here are approximately 58,000 distinct CDR3 sequences, around 15% of them singletons; the top ten hold about 15%. The chain has TRBV20-1 and TRBJ1-6, with TRBD1 matching over 10 bases. The origin of this receptor is a human donor in good health. The DNA of the CDR3 is TGCAGTGCTAGTGACAGGGGGCATTCACCCCTCCACTTT. Translating it yields CSASDRGHSPLHF.